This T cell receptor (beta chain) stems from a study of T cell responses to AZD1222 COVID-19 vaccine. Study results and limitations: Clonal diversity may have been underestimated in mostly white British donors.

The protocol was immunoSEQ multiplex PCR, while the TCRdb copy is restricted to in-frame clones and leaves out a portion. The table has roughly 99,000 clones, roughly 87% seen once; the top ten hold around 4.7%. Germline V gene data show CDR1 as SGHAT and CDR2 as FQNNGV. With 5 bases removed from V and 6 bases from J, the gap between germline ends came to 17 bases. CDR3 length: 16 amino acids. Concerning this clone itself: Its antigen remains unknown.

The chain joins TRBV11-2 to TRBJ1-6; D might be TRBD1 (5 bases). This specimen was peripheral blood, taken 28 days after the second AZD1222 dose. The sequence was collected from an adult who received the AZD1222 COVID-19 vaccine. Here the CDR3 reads CASSLTRDPTNSPLHF. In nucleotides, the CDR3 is TGTGCCAGCAGCCTCACCCGGGACCCTACTAATTCACCCCTCCACTTT. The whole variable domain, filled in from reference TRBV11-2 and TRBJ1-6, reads EAGVAQSPRYKIIEKRQSVAFWCNPISGHATLYWYQQILGQGPKLLIQFQNNGVVDDSQLPKDRFSAERLKGVDSTLKIQPAKLEDSAVYLCASSLTRDPTNSPLHFGNGTRLTVT.